The clone carrying this T cell receptor (beta chain) has a count of ten or more. What it binds is unknown. This sample is drawn from a study of T cells in Graves' hyperthyroidism and ophthalmopathy. Researchers amplified the TCR beta CDR3 regions from RNA transcripts. HTBI primers were the set used in a first-round RT-PCR of the TCR CDR3. TCRdb fed the multiplex PCR reads into MiXCR, producing one record per CDR3 protein. Of around 690,000 distinct CDR3 sequences in the sample, under 25% were seen once. Study-wide points: Most expanded thyroid clonotypes above 0.001 recurred in blood.

CDR3 length: 15 amino acids. Between the trimmed V and J ends, which lost 2 bases and 0 bases, there was a span of 12 bases. The germline gives CDR1 SGHRS, CDR2 YFSETQ. The TCR was taken from a young man with Graves' ophthalmopathy. Sample: blood. This chain joins TRBV5-1 and TRBJ2-7, with D possibly TRBD1 on 6 matching bases. CDR3 sequence: CASSLQQGYSYEQYF. The DNA of the CDR3 is TGCGCCAGCAGCTTACAACAGGGATACTCCTACGAGCAGTACTTC.